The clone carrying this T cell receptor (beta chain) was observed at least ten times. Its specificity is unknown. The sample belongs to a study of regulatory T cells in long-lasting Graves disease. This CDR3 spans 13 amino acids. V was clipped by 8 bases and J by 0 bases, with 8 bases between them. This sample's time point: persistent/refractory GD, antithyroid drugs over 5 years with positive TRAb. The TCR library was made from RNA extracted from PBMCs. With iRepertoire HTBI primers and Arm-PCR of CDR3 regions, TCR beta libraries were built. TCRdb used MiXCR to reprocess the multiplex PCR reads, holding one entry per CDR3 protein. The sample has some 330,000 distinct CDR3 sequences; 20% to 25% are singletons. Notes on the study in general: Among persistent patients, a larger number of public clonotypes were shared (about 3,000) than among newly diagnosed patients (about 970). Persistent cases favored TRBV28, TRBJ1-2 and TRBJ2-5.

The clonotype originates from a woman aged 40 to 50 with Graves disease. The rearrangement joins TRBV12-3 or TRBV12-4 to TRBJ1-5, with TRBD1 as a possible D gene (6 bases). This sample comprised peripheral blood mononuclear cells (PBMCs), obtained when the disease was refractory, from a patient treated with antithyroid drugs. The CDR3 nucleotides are TGTGCCAGCCTAGGGGGTAGCAATCAGCCCCAGCATTTT. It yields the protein CASLGGSNQPQHF.